The 20 T cell receptor beta chains given below trace back to one sample, sequenced in a study of T cells in Graves' hyperthyroidism and ophthalmopathy. Amplified TCR beta CDR3 regions derived from RNA transcripts. Primed by the HTBI set, a first-round RT-PCR was run on the TCR CDR3. TCRdb passed the multiplex PCR reads through MiXCR, listing each CDR3 protein once. The table includes 200,000 to 250,000 distinct CDR3 sequences, 15% to 20% detected once. The sequencing input was blood. All receptors come from a middle-aged man with Graves' hyperthyroidism.

This clonotype appeared many times. The rearrangement links TRBV7-2 to TRBJ2-4; D ambiguous. Trimming removed 1 base at V and 0 bases at J, with 7 bases between. The CDR3 sequence is 15 residues long. The V gene's germline CDR1 is SGHTA and CDR2 FQGNSA. CDR3 DNA sequence: TGTGCCAGCAGCTTAGAGGGATTAGCCAAAAACATTCAGTACTTC. Translated: CASSLEGLAKNIQYF.

This chain joins TRBV5-5 and TRBJ1-6, with D unclear. Germline V lookup: CDR1 SGHKS, CDR2 YYEKEE (reference sequence). The CDR3 totals 16 residues. V lost 0 bases and J lost 9, with 16 bases in between. The DNA of the CDR3 is TGTGCCAGCAGCTTGGTAGGGCGTCCTAACAGTTCACCCCTCCACTTT. This codes for CASSLVGRPNSSPLHF. Full variable domain (outside the CDR3, taken from reference TRBV5-5 and TRBJ1-6): DAGVTQSPTHLIKTRGQQVTLRCSPISGHKSVSWYQQVLGQGPQFIFQYYEKEERGRGNFPDRFSARQFPNYSSELNVNALLLGDSALYLCASSLVGRPNSSPLHFGNGTRLTVT.

The rearrangement joins TRBV9 to TRBJ1-1, with a weak D call TRBD1 (5 bases). The CDR3 is 15 amino acids. With 4 bases removed from V and 8 bases from J, the gap between germline ends came to 21 bases. CDR1 and CDR2 from the germline V gene are SGDLS and YYNGEE. CDR3 DNA: TGTGCCAGCAGCCCTCAGGAACTGGGACGGGAAGAAGCTTTCTTT. Its translation: CASSPQELGREEAFF.

This clonotype was recorded at least ten times. The rearrangement uses TRBV10-3 and TRBJ2-3; D is possibly TRBD1 (7 bases). Trimming took off 8 bases at V and 0 bases at J, with 15 bases between the two ends. Germline CDR1 and CDR2: ENHRY and SYGVKD. This CDR3 is 15 amino acids long. The CDR3 loop reads CAIGTGDSSTDTQYF. In nucleotides, the CDR3 is TGTGCCATCGGTACAGGGGACTCTAGCACAGATACGCAGTATTTT.

This clonotype was detected a few times. The chain uses TRBV20-1 and TRBJ2-2; D is unclear. Per the germline V gene, CDR1 is DFQATT and CDR2 is SNEGSKA (reference sequence). The length of the CDR3 is 14 residues. The V gene lost 2 bases and the J gene lost 2 bases, with 9 bases spanning the gap. For the CDR3, the DNA is TGCAGTGCTAGATCCGGTGGCAACACCGGGGAGCTGTTTTTT. Translated: CSARSGGNTGELFF.

At least ten counts were recorded for this clonotype. This sequence joins TRBV3-1 and TRBJ1-1; the D is unclear. Looked up from germline, CDR1 is LGHDT and CDR2 is YNNKEL (reference sequence). The V and J ends lost 6 bases and 4 bases respectively, with 6 bases between them. The CDR3 contains 11 residues. The CDR3 here is CASSQTTEAFF. As DNA, the CDR3 is TGTGCCAGCAGTCAGACCACTGAAGCTTTCTTT.

This clonotype was counted at least ten times. J is TRBJ2-5 and V is TRBV24-1; 9 nucleotides line up with TRBD1. This CDR3 has 15 amino acids. The germline CDR1 and CDR2 sequences are KGHDR and SFDVKD. V was pared by 3 bases and J by 3 bases, with 4 bases of the junction left unmatched. The CDR3 sequence is CATSDPQGAEETQYF. The CDR3 DNA is TGTGCCACCAGTGATCCACAGGGGGCCGAAGAGACCCAGTACTTC.

This sequence joins TRBV24-1 and TRBJ2-3, with TRBD2 identical over 10 bases. Germline CDR1 is KGHDR and CDR2 is SFDVKD. Losses at the gene ends were 1 base for V and 5 bases for J; bases not matched to a gene: 2. The CDR3 runs to 15 residues. This CDR3 reads CATSDLAGGQDTQYF. The CDR3, as DNA: TGTGCCACCAGTGATTTAGCGGGGGGGCAAGATACGCAGTATTTT.

This rearrangement joins TRBV6-5 to TRBJ2-5; D possibly uses TRBD1 or TRBD2 (5 bases each). The CDR3 is 15 residues long. Germline lookup yields CDR1 MNHEY and CDR2 SVGAGI. V dropped 2 bases and J dropped 3 bases, with 13 bases sitting between them. The CDR3 sequence: CASSYGGRVKETQYF. The CDR3 DNA reads as TGTGCCAGCAGTTACGGGGGTAGGGTAAAAGAGACCCAGTACTTC.

A remark on this clonotype: One junction end disagrees with the germline gene, perhaps due to a read error. The gene calls are TRBV6-2 or TRBV6-3 and TRBJ2-5, with D maybe TRBD2 (5 bases). The germline gives CDR1 MNHEY, CDR2 SVGEGT. This CDR3 spans 14 amino acids. The CDR3 DNA sequence: TGTGCCAGCAGTTGCTCCGGGATCCAAGAGACCCAGTGCTTC. Amino acids: CASSCSGIQETQCF.

This clonotype was found many times. V gene TRBV24-1 combines with J gene TRBJ2-7; weak D call: TRBD1 (5 bases). V was cut by 4 bases and J by 0 bases, with 12 bases left in between. This CDR3 comprises 15 residues. Germline CDR1 and CDR2: KGHDR and SFDVKD. CDR3 sequence: CATSDPRQLSYEQYF. The CDR3 coding sequence is TGTGCCACCAGTGACCCCAGACAGCTCTCCTACGAGCAGTACTTC.

On this clonotype itself: One end of the junction varies from germline; a read error may be responsible. The chain uses TRBV30 and TRBJ1-4; D is uncertain. This CDR3 contains 12 residues. Germline V gene data show CDR1 as GTSNPN and CDR2 as SVGIG (reference sequence). The CDR3 is CAWSVVGGKLVF. CDR3 coding DNA: TGTGCCTGGAGTGTAGTTGGAGGAAAACTGGTTTTT.

The V call is TRBV7-9, the J call TRBJ2-2; the D gene is possibly TRBD1 (5 bases). Germline V gene lookup returns CDR1 SEHNR and CDR2 FQNEAQ (reference sequence). This CDR3 has 16 amino acids. The V gene lost 2 bases and the J gene lost 2 bases, with 12 bases spanning the gap. CDR3 in DNA: TGTGCCAGCAGCTTATACCGGACACTAAACACCGGGGAGCTGTTTTTT. Translation: CASSLYRTLNTGELFF.

The chain has TRBV10-3 and TRBJ2-3; D is unclear. Trimming cost V 2 bases and J 5 bases, with 5 bases left between them. This CDR3 comprises 12 residues. Germline CDR1 is ENHRY and CDR2 is SYGVKD. CDR3: CAISEPRDTQYF. The CDR3, as DNA: TGTGCCATCAGTGAGCCGCGAGATACGCAGTATTTT.

This clonotype was found many times. The chain has TRBV7-2 and TRBJ2-3; TRBD2 aligns across 10 bases. The CDR3 consists of 19 residues. V was pared by 2 bases and J by 4 bases, with 15 bases of the junction left unmatched. Germline V lookup: CDR1 SGHTA, CDR2 FQGNSA. The CDR3 region is CASSLNSARLAGGADTQYF. CDR3 sequence (DNA): TGTGCCAGCAGCTTAAATTCTGCCCGACTAGCGGGTGGGGCAGATACGCAGTATTTT.

This clonotype was counted ten times or more. V and J are TRBV13 and TRBJ1-1; no clear D gene. The CDR3 length is 14 residues. Trimming took off 6 bases at V and 0 bases at J, with 11 bases between the two ends. Per the germline V gene, CDR1 is PRHDT and CDR2 is FYEKMQ (reference sequence). The CDR3 protein is CASRDPTVNTEAFF. In DNA, the CDR3 is TGTGCCAGCAGGGACCCGACGGTGAACACTGAAGCTTTCTTT.

As to this clonotype: Compared with germline, one end of the junction differs, possibly owing to a read error. The rearrangement joins TRBV19 to TRBJ2-5, with TRBD1 matching over 10 bases. The CDR3 is 17 residues long. The germline V gene encodes CDR1 LNHDA and CDR2 SQIVND (reference sequence). CDR3 loop: CASSPRAATGGRETQYF. The CDR3 coding sequence is TGTGCCAGTAGTCCCAGGGCGGCGACAGGGGGCAGAGAGACCCAATACTTC.

Ten or more counts support this clonotype. The rearrangement uses TRBV5-1 and TRBJ2-1, with D maybe TRBD2 (5 bases). There are 14 residues in the CDR3. Trimming took off 0 bases at V and 6 bases at J, with 10 bases between the two ends. The germline gives CDR1 SGHRS, CDR2 YFSETQ. The CDR3 bases are TGCGCCAGCAGCTTGGGACTATTGGGCAATGAGCAGTTCTTC. Its translation is CASSLGLLGNEQFF.

V is TRBV5-6 and J is TRBJ1-1; D might be TRBD1 (6 bases). Trimming pared 0 bases from V and 6 bases from J, leaving 15 bases between. This CDR3 region has 15 residues. Germline CDR1 is SGHDT and CDR2 is YYEEEE. The CDR3 DNA reads TGTGCCAGCAGCTTGGAGGGTACAGGGCTTGCTGAAGCTTTCTTT. Protein product: CASSLEGTGLAEAFF.

This clonotype was counted at least ten times. The chain links TRBV6-1 to TRBJ2-4, with TRBD1 matching over 9 bases. The V and J ends lost 0 bases and 6 bases, in that order; junction bases with no gene match: 3. CDR1 MNHNS and CDR2 SASEGT come from the germline V gene. The CDR3 is made up of 15 amino acids. The CDR3 sequence: CASSEATGGGNIQYF. The CDR3 coding sequence is TGTGCCAGCAGTGAAGCGACAGGGGGGGGAAACATTCAGTACTTC.